This T cell receptor (beta chain) was recovered during a study of T-cell reconstitution after alpha-beta-depleted transplantation in children. Regarding the study as a whole: Reportedly, roughly two months post-transplant, alpha-beta T cells arose from several hundred expanded graft clones. It was surviving recipient T cells and thymic progenitors that gave some patients high TCRbeta diversity at day 60. Newly generated T cells supplied most T-cell counts and diversity one year post-transplant.

Turning to this clonotype: The antigen is undetermined.

This CDR3 is 12 amino acids long. Per germline, CDR1 DFQATT and CDR2 SNEGSKA (reference sequence). V was pared by 0 bases and J by 6 bases, with 7 bases between. Preparation of the TCRbeta library used unique molecular identifiers. MiXCR, applied by TCRdb to the PCR reads, yields one record per CDR3 protein. The repertoire has 250,000 to 400,000 distinct CDR3 sequences, around 25% of them found once; the top ten carry roughly 9.7%. Specimen: PBMCs, mostly from graft donor cells, collected 180 days after TCRalphabeta/CD19-depleted stem cell transplant. The clonotype comes from a male patient younger than 18 who had a stem cell transplant for acute lymphoblastic leukemia, so the T cells may come from the graft donor. J is TRBJ2-3 and V is TRBV20-1; D is undetermined. CDR3 region: CSARDRLDTQYF. For the CDR3, the DNA is TGCAGTGCTAGAGATAGGTTGGATACGCAGTATTTT.